Reported below is one T cell receptor (beta chain). In the study's own analysis: Using reference gene primer amplification, nucleated cell counts were estimated. The method was immunoSEQ multiplex PCR; TCRdb's version includes in-frame clones alone and lacks a portion of them. V, J and clone size reflect that table, while D and trimming were determined from the DNA. The sample contains roughly 250,000 clones, roughly 80% of which appear only once. The sample belongs to a study of blood T cell repertoires in COVID-19. Study summary: Sources were T cells, B-cell-depleted T cells, or PBMCs; the material itself was cDNA or gDNA.

Germline CDR1 KGHSH, CDR2 LQKENI. The CDR3 length is 12 residues. V shed 4 bases, J shed 4 bases, and the junction held 1 base outside the gene matches. The chain recombines TRBV18 with TRBJ2-7; TRBD1 aligns across 7 bases. This TCR was sampled from a person aged 70 to 79 with COVID-19, enrolled during active disease. The material sequenced was peripheral blood. In nucleotides, the CDR3 is TGTGCCAGCTCACAGGGACAGTACGAGCAGTACTTC. It yields the protein CASSQGQYEQYF.